Sequencing of this TCR beta chain was carried out in a study of CD8 T cells in Susac syndrome. The authors sequenced TCR beta from blood CD8+ and CD4+ T cells. Controls matched for sex and age were healthy donors. Negative isolation was applied to CD8+ and CD4+ T cells, and FACS enrichment was applied to TEMRA cells. Germline loops: CDR1 DFQATT, CDR2 SNEGSKA (reference sequence). V was trimmed by 4 bases and J by 5 bases, leaving 17 bases between them. The CDR3 totals 14 residues. Random hexamers were used to reverse transcribe the RNA input (about 0.5 to 1 ug). The authors amplified TCR beta CDR3 across 54 Vbeta and 13 Jbeta using immunoSEQ multiplex PCR. MiXCR was run by TCRdb on the immunoSEQ multiplex PCR reads, yielding one entry per CDR3 protein. The sample contains roughly 180,000 distinct CDR3 sequences, about 95% of which appear only once.

The sequencing sample was made of CD4+ T cells from PBMCs. The receptor was isolated from a human donor in good health. The chain uses TRBV20-1 and TRBJ2-5; no definite D call. CDR3 nucleotide sequence: TGCAGTGCTACCCGACTTGAGCCCCGGGAGACCCAGTACTTC. As protein: CSATRLEPRETQYF.